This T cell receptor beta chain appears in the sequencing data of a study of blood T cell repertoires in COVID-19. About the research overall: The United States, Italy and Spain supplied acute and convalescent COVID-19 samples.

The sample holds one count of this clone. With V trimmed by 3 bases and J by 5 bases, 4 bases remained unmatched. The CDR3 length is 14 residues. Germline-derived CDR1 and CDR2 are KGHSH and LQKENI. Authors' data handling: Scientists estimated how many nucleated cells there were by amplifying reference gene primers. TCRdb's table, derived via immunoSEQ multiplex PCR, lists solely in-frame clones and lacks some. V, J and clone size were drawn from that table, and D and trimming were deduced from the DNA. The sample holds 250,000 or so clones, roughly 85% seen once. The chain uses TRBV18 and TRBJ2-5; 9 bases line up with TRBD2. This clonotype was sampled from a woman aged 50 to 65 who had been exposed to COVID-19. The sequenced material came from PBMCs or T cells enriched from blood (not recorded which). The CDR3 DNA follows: TGTGCCAGCTCACCCCTAGCGGGGATGGAGACCCAGTACTTC. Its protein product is CASSPLAGMETQYF.